The rows below give T cell receptor beta chains drawn from one sample of a study of blood T cell repertoires in COVID-19. Assay used: immunoSEQ multiplex PCR; TCRdb lists only in-frame clones, some missing. The table lists roughly 150,000 clones, about 80% of them singletons. The sequencing sample was made of peripheral blood. These TCRs come from a woman older than 75 with acute or convalescent COVID-19. CDR3s include the opening cysteine and the closing phenylalanine or tryptophan. The D gene is left open where the match is weak. Part of the rows lack a size; the others show once, few, many or a class for expanded clones.

clone size	J gene	V gene	D gene	CDR3 DNA	CDR3 protein
.	TRBJ1-2	TRBV12-3/TRBV12-4	TRBD1	TGTGCCAGCAAGGGACAGCTCTATGGCTACACCTTC	CASKGQLYGYTF
.	TRBJ1-2	TRBV6-6	TRBD1	TGTGCCAGCAGCCGACAGGGGACGTTTTTGTTGGGAATTGGCTACACCTTC	CASSRQGTFLLGIGYTF
few	TRBJ1-3	TRBV18	TRBD1	TGTGCCAGCACGACAGGGGCGGGAAACACCATATATTTT	CASTTGAGNTIYF
.	TRBJ2-5	TRBV25-1	TRBD1	TGTGCCAGCTCGAATGCCGGGACAGGCCTTCCACAAGAGACCCAGTACTTC	CASSNAGTGLPQETQYF
.	TRBJ2-2	TRBV9	.	TGTACCAGCAGCCCCCAGCGGAACACCGGGGAGCTGTTTTTT	CTSSPQRNTGELFF
.	TRBJ2-7	TRBV6-4	.	TGTGCCAGCATTAATCTGAGAGAGTTCTACGAGCAGTACTTC	CASINLREFYEQYF
.	TRBJ2-5	TRBV7-2	TRBD2	TGTGCCAGCAGCTCGACTAGCGCCCAAGAGACCCAGTACTTC	CASSSTSAQETQYF
.	TRBJ1-2	TRBV28	TRBD1	TGTGCCAGCAGGGGACAGGGTAACTATGGCTACACCTTC	CASRGQGNYGYTF
.	TRBJ2-7	TRBV19	TRBD1	TGTGCCAGTAGTATCACAGGGGAAGAGCAGTACTTC	CASSITGEEQYF
.	TRBJ2-7	TRBV9	.	TGTGCCAGCAGCGCGACTAGTTTTGGCGAGCAGTACTTC	CASSATSFGEQYF
.	TRBJ1-5	TRBV6-5	TRBD1	TGTGCCAGCAGACATGGACAGGCCAATCAGCCCCAGCATTTT	CASRHGQANQPQHF
.	TRBJ2-7	TRBV27	.	TGTGCCAGCAGTTTATCCCCCGGGACTTCAACCTACGAGCAGTACTTC	CASSLSPGTSTYEQYF
.	TRBJ2-3	TRBV4-1	TRBD2	TGCGCCAGCAGCCTTTCGGGACTAGCGGGAACTAGCACAGATACGCAGTATTTT	CASSLSGLAGTSTDTQYF
few	TRBJ2-3	TRBV7-9	.	TGTGCCAGCAGCTTATTGACAGGGACTCTGGATACGCAGTATTTT	CASSLLTGTLDTQYF
.	TRBJ2-5	TRBV4-1	TRBD1	TGCGCCAGCAGCCAAGAGACAGGGGAGACCCAGTACTTC	CASSQETGETQYF
.	TRBJ1-4	TRBV5-5	TRBD1	TGTGCCAGCAGCTTGCAAACAGGGGACGCTGAAAAACTGTTTTTT	CASSLQTGDAEKLFF
.	TRBJ1-6	TRBV11-1	TRBD1	TGTGCCAGCAGCTTTACGTTTGGGACAGGGGGTTCACCCCTCCACTTT	CASSFTFGTGGSPLHF
once	TRBJ2-1	TRBV18	TRBD1	TGTGCCAGCTCAACCGGGACAGGATTCTCCAATGAGCAGTTCTTC	CASSTGTGFSNEQFF
.	TRBJ2-1	TRBV5-1	.	TGCGCCAGCACCAATGAGGGAAACTCCTACAATGAGCAGTTCTTC	CASTNEGNSYNEQFF
.	TRBJ2-7	TRBV7-2	TRBD2	TGTGCCAGCAGCCCTTGGACTAGCGGGCTTTACGAGCAGTACTTC	CASSPWTSGLYEQYF
.	TRBJ2-1	TRBV6-5	TRBD2	TGTGCCAGCAGGGGACTAGCGGGGAACAATGAGCAGTTCTTC	CASRGLAGNNEQFF
.	TRBJ2-5	TRBV6-2/TRBV6-3	.	TGTGCCAGCAGTCGCCAAGAGACCCAGTACTTC	CASSRQETQYF
.	TRBJ2-1	TRBV5-1	TRBD1	TGCGCCAGCAGCCAAGGACAGGTAATCTACAATGAGCAGTTCTTC	CASSQGQVIYNEQFF
.	TRBJ1-4	TRBV9	TRBD1	TGTGCCAGCAGCCCACGGGACAGGGGGCCTCTAAGTGAAAAACTGTTTTTT	CASSPRDRGPLSEKLFF
once	TRBJ1-4	TRBV9	TRBD1	TGTGCCAGCAGCCTGACAGGGGCCCAGGGGACTAATGAAAAACTGTTTTTT	CASSLTGAQGTNEKLFF
.	TRBJ2-4	TRBV6-5	TRBD1	TGTGCCAGCAGGGGACAGTTGCCTGCCAAAAACATTCAGTACTTC	CASRGQLPAKNIQYF
.	TRBJ2-5	TRBV5-1	TRBD2	TGCGCCAGCAGCTTACTAGCGGGGGGCCTAGAGACCCAGTACTTC	CASSLLAGGLETQYF
.	TRBJ1-4	TRBV15	TRBD1	TGTGCCACCAGAAAGACAGGGGGCGCGGGTGAAAAACTGTTTTTT	CATRKTGGAGEKLFF
few	TRBJ2-3	TRBV4-3	.	TGCGCCAGCAGCCAGGCAGCACCGGGGGTCCGAAGCGCAGATACGCAGTATTTT	CASSQAAPGVRSADTQYF
.	TRBJ2-5	TRBV7-2	TRBD2	TGTGCCAGCAGCTTAGCAGGGACTAGCGGAGAGACCCAGTACTTC	CASSLAGTSGETQYF
.	TRBJ1-1	TRBV5-4	TRBD1	TGTGCCAGCAGCCCTGGACAGGGTCGCGGTGAGAAAGCTTTCTTT	CASSPGQGRGEKAFF
.	TRBJ2-7	TRBV5-1	TRBD1	TGCGCCAGCAGCCTACCCGGACAGGGAGGTTACTACGAGCAGTACTTC	CASSLPGQGGYYEQYF
.	TRBJ2-2	TRBV7-2	.	TGTGCCAGCAGCTTAGCCAGAACCGGGGAGCTGTTTTTT	CASSLARTGELFF
.	TRBJ2-4	TRBV29-1	.	TGCAGCGTATATTCTCCTGGCACAGGCAAAAACATTCAGTACTTC	CSVYSPGTGKNIQYF
.	TRBJ1-6	TRBV24-1	.	TGTGCCACCAGTGACCCCGGGGTCCCCCTCCACTTT	CATSDPGVPLHF
.	TRBJ2-7	TRBV6-2/TRBV6-3	.	TGTGCCAGCAGTTACGCGGAATACTACGAGCAGTACTTC	CASSYAEYYEQYF
few	TRBJ1-2	TRBV19	TRBD1	TGTGCCAGTACCGAGACAGGGGTTGACTATGGCTACACCTTC	CASTETGVDYGYTF
.	TRBJ2-5	TRBV7-3	.	TGTGCCAGCAGCTTAACCGGCGGGGCGTACCAAGAGACCCAGTACTTC	CASSLTGGAYQETQYF
.	TRBJ2-7	TRBV19	.	TGTGCCAGTAGTACGACAAGACACTACGAGCAGTACTTC	CASSTTRHYEQYF
few	TRBJ1-4	TRBV28	.	TGTGCCAGCAGTTTACAGGCGGGGATTACTAATGAAAAACTGTTTTTT	CASSLQAGITNEKLFF
few	TRBJ2-1	TRBV4-1	TRBD1	TGCGCCAGCAGCCCTGGACAGGGGGGACCCCCTTACAATGAGCAGTTCTTC	CASSPGQGGPPYNEQFF
.	TRBJ1-5	TRBV9	.	TGTGCCAGCAGTGGGGAGGGGGGTCTCGGCAATCAGCCCCAGCATTTT	CASSGEGGLGNQPQHF
.	TRBJ2-1	TRBV5-1	TRBD2	TGCGCCAGCAGCCGTCGACTAGCGGAGTACAATGAGCAGTTCTTC	CASSRRLAEYNEQFF